This T cell receptor beta chain was observed in a study of T cells after yellow fever vaccination. Study at large: Preparation of the low-cell-number fractions used SMART-Seq v4 Ultra Low Input.

At least ten counts were recorded for this clonotype. Its target is not known. Study-level points and caveats: Any FACS-sorted repertoire could hold abundant clonotypes that contaminate it from the bulk population. Weaker in magnitude, the secondary response showed a faster peak on day 5 versus 15.

Universal primer sites and UMIs were introduced during 5'RACE template-switching synthesis of TCR cDNA. TCRdb reprocessed the 5' RACE reads via MiXCR and lists one record per CDR3 protein. This table holds more than 95,000 distinct CDR3 sequences, around 7.4% found once. The source material was CD4+ T cells sorted from PBMCs, sampled less than 11 days after the first yellow fever vaccination. The clonotype was recovered from a man between 18 and 35 years old who received the YFV17D yellow fever vaccine.

The CDR3 is CASSSTGRGGKNIQYF. The CDR3 coding sequence is TGTGCCAGCAGTTCCACCGGCAGGGGAGGCAAAAACATTCAGTACTTC. The V call is TRBV6-5, the J call TRBJ2-4; D is possibly TRBD1 or TRBD2 (6 bases each). The germline V gene has CDR1 MNHEY and CDR2 SVGAGI. The CDR3 length is 16 residues. V was shortened by 4 bases and J by 3 bases, with 16 bases between the two germline ends.